Shown below are 2 T cell receptor beta chains from a single sample sequenced in a study of OX40 agonist ivuxolimab in advanced cancers. The protocol was immunoSEQ multiplex PCR, while the TCRdb copy is restricted to in-frame clones and leaves out a portion. Of tens of thousands of clones detected, less than 90% appear once; the ten largest clones hold about 0.72%. The sequencing used CD4+ or CD8+ T cells sorted from blood, collected in a trial of the OX40 agonist ivuxolimab. All receptors come from an adult with an advanced solid tumor such as melanoma, head and neck, liver or kidney cancer.

This chain links TRBV7-9 with TRBJ2-7, with D unclear. V was cut by 3 bases and J by 2 bases, with 26 bases left in between. CDR1 and CDR2 from the germline V gene are SEHNR and FQNEAQ (reference sequence). This CDR3 is built from 19 residues. This chain's CDR3 is CASSLGFGPDQQIPYEQYF. CDR3 bases: TGTGCCAGCAGCTTGGGATTTGGTCCCGACCAACAAATTCCCTACGAGCAGTACTTC.

This chain joins TRBV11-2 and TRBJ1-2; 7 bases agree with TRBD1. Trimming took 5 bases from V and 8 from J; bases not matched to a gene: 11. The CDR3 consists of 14 residues. Germline assignment: CDR1 SGHAT and CDR2 FQNNGV. In nucleotides, the CDR3 is TGTGCCAGCAGCCGTGGGGAGGGGGCCTTGGGCTACACCTTC. Residues: CASSRGEGALGYTF.